This TCR beta chain was observed in a study of T cells in women clearing cervical HPV infection. Whole-study context: Controls gave blood once infection was undetectable; cases at lesion identification. HLA type stays a possible confounder, typing being limited.

In regard to this clone: The read comes to an end 3 residues before the CDR3 does, leaving the germline J gene to fill in the end.

Some clones are missing from TCRdb's copy, which holds only in-frame ones; the method was immunoSEQ multiplex PCR. The table for this sample gives 28,000 or so clones. The CDR3 spans 15 residues. Per the germline V gene, CDR1 is KGHSH and CDR2 is LQKENI. The J segment lost 4 bases and the V segment lost 1 base, leaving 4 bases of the junction unmatched. Sequenced material: blood buffy coat. This receptor was taken from a woman between 18 and 70 years old with a cervical HPV16 infection that either progressed to CIN3+ or cleared (not recorded which). The V and J genes are TRBV18 and TRBJ2-3, with TRBD2 identical over 8 bases. Incomplete CDR3 DNA: TGTGCCAGCTCACCACTAGCGGGACTGTCAGATACG. It yields the protein CASSPLAGLSDT. The whole CDR3 reads CASSPLAGLSDTQYF.